Presented here are 16 T cell receptor beta chains from one specimen sequenced in a study of cytomegalovirus exposure and HLA in healthy donors. Both 60 Vbeta primers and 13 Jbeta primers went into the PCR. Profiled with immunoSEQ multiplex PCR; TCRdb holds only in-frame clones, not every one. This sample has roughly 100,000 clones, with 80% found just once. Sequences were obtained from PBMCs. The receptors derive from a young man in good health and CMV-seropositive.

J is TRBJ1-4 and V is TRBV25-1; D possibly corresponds to TRBD1 (6 bases). CDR1 and CDR2 from the germline V gene are MGHDK and SYGVNS. V gave up 3 bases and J gave up 7 bases, with 15 bases separating them. There are 15 residues in the CDR3. For the CDR3, the DNA is TGTGCCAGCAGTGACCAGGGGAACGGAAGTGAAAAACTGTTTTTT. It translates to CASSDQGNGSEKLFF. Complete variable domain (other parts from reference TRBV25-1 and TRBJ1-4): EADIYQTPRYLVIGTGKKITLECSQTMGHDKMYWYQQDPGMELHLIHYSYGVNSTEKGDLSSESTVSRIRTEHFPLTLESARPSHTSQYLCASSDQGNGSEKLFFGSGTQLSVL.

This chain links TRBV5-1 with TRBJ2-5, with 9 bases that match TRBD1. TRBJ2-7 explains the end of the DNA better; the J call may be wrong. CDR3 length: 17 amino acids. Germline V gene sequence: CDR1 SGHRS, CDR2 YFSETQ. The CDR3 bases are TGCGCCAGCAGCTTGGGACCTCCGACAGGGGGAGCCTACGAGCAGTACTTC. It encodes CASSLGPPTGGAYEQYF.

This clone was detected only a few times. The junction does not match germline at one end; this may be a read error. The rearrangement links TRBV7-9 to TRBJ2-1; 7 nucleotides line up with TRBD2. Per the germline V gene, CDR1 is SEHNR and CDR2 is FQNEAQ (reference sequence). CDR3 size: 17 residues. The CDR3 loop reads CSSSLDDYAGEYNEQFF. The CDR3 DNA follows: TGTTCCAGCAGCTTAGACGACTACGCGGGGGAGTACAATGAGCAGTTCTTC.

The gene calls are TRBV6-1 and TRBJ2-2; TRBD1 is a possible D gene (5 bases). Germline CDR1 is MNHNS and CDR2 is SASEGT. Trimming pared 6 bases from V and 3 bases from J, leaving 14 bases between. This CDR3 has 15 amino acids. The CDR3 bases are TGTGCCAGCAGAAGGGGAAAGGCGGACACCGGGGAGCTGTTTTTT. Its translation: CASRRGKADTGELFF.

This chain joins TRBV5-1 and TRBJ2-5; possible D gene TRBD1, 5 bases. Germline V gene sequence: CDR1 SGHRS, CDR2 YFSETQ. The CDR3 contains 15 residues. Trimming shortened V by 1 base and J by 2 bases, and 12 bases separated the two germline ends. CDR3 in DNA: TGCGCCAGCAGCTTGTCCCAGGGCATACAAGAGACCCAGTACTTC. Amino acids: CASSLSQGIQETQYF.

This sequence joins TRBV29-1 and TRBJ1-2; D is unresolved. This CDR3 has 11 amino acids. The ends were cut back, 7 bases at V and 1 base at J, with 7 bases in the middle. Germline V lookup: CDR1 SQVTM, CDR2 ANQGSEA. The CDR3 nucleotides read TGCAGCGGTTTCTATAACTATGGCTACACCTTC. This sequence encodes CSGFYNYGYTF.

The V call is TRBV7-2, the J call TRBJ2-7, with TRBD1 matching 8 bases. Germline lookup yields CDR1 SGHTA and CDR2 FQGNSA. J was trimmed by 9 bases and V by 6 bases; bases with no gene match: 10. This CDR3 spans 13 amino acids. The chain's CDR3 is CASSPDRVSVQYF. The DNA for the CDR3 is TGTGCCAGCAGTCCGGACAGGGTGTCGGTGCAGTACTTC.

J is TRBJ1-2 and V is TRBV5-1; no clear D. This CDR3 has 14 residues. Between the trimmed V and J ends, which lost 0 bases and 6 bases, there was a span of 12 bases. Germline CDR1 and CDR2: SGHRS and YFSETQ. The CDR3: CASSLDGRPHGYTF. Written as DNA, the CDR3 is TGCGCCAGCAGCTTGGATGGGCGTCCGCATGGCTACACCTTC.

The chain couples TRBV27 to TRBJ2-7, with 8 positions matching TRBD2. CDR1 is MNHEY and CDR2 is SMNVEV in the germline V gene (reference sequence). The CDR3 spans 14 residues. V shed 5 bases and J 4 bases; nucleotides not matched to a gene: 7. For the CDR3, the DNA is TGTGCCAGCAGTACTAGCGGTCCTTCTTACGAGCAGTACTTC. Translating it yields CASSTSGPSYEQYF.

The chain uses TRBV7-9 and TRBJ1-6; perhaps TRBD1 as D (5 bases). V lost 5 bases and J 7 bases, leaving 12 bases between the germline ends. The CDR3 extends over 14 amino acids. The germline V gene encodes CDR1 SEHNR and CDR2 FQNEAQ (reference sequence). As DNA, the CDR3 is TGTGCCAGCAGCCTCTGGGGGGGGAATTCACCCCTCCACTTT. It codes for CASSLWGGNSPLHF.

The V and J genes are TRBV5-1 and TRBJ1-6; 9 positions match TRBD1. The CDR3 runs to 16 residues. The V gene's germline CDR1 is SGHRS and CDR2 YFSETQ. Trimming took 0 bases from V and 5 from J; bases not matched to a gene: 3. Here the CDR3 DNA reads TGCGCCAGCAGCTTGGGGACAGGGGCCCATAATTCACCCCTCCACTTT. This encodes CASSLGTGAHNSPLHF. The complete variable domain, with remaining parts taken from reference TRBV5-1 and TRBJ1-6, reads KAGVTQTPRYLIKTRGQQVTLSCSPISGHRSVSWYQQTPGQGLQFLFEYFSETQRNKGNFPGRFSGRQFSNSRSEMNVSTLELGDSALYLCASSLGTGAHNSPLHFGNGTRLTVT.

This chain joins TRBV19 and TRBJ2-5, with TRBD2 matching 12 bases. Germline assignment: CDR1 LNHDA and CDR2 SQIVND (reference sequence). The J segment lost 7 bases and the V segment lost 4 bases, leaving 7 bases of the junction unmatched. This CDR3 has 15 residues. The CDR3 here is CASSKTSGGGGTQYF. DNA for the CDR3: TGTGCCAGTAGTAAGACTAGCGGGGGAGGCGGGACCCAGTACTTC.

This chain joins TRBV28 and TRBJ2-2; tentatively, D is TRBD2 (6 bases). Between the trimmed V and J ends, which lost 9 bases and 2 bases, there was a span of 10 bases. The CDR3 spans 13 residues. The germline V gene encodes CDR1 MDHEN and CDR2 SYDVKM. The CDR3 protein is CARGTRNTGELFF. DNA for the CDR3: TGTGCCAGAGGGACTCGTAACACCGGGGAGCTGTTTTTT.

The rearrangement links TRBV18 to TRBJ2-5; 8 nucleotides align to TRBD2. The CDR3 length is 17 residues. V dropped 1 base and J dropped 0; count of bases not matched to a gene: 7. CDR1 KGHSH and CDR2 LQKENI come from the germline V gene. The CDR3 bases are TGTGCCAGCTCACCACGCGGCGGGGGGCAGTACCAAGAGACCCAGTACTTC. This gives the protein CASSPRGGGQYQETQYF.

The chain is built from TRBV11-1 and TRBJ1-2; 12 nucleotides align to TRBD1. With V trimmed by 5 bases and J by 8 bases, 9 bases remained unmatched. Per the germline V gene, CDR1 is SGHAT and CDR2 is FQDESV (reference sequence). The CDR3 spans 15 residues. The CDR3 protein is CASSPETGTGGGYTF. The CDR3, as DNA: TGTGCCAGCAGCCCCGAAACCGGGACAGGGGGCGGCTACACCTTC.

The rearrangement links TRBV9 to TRBJ1-2, with a possible D match to TRBD1 (6 bases). Per germline, CDR1 SGDLS and CDR2 YYNGEE. The CDR3 runs to 15 residues. Trimming cost V 4 bases and J 1 base, with 14 bases left between them. The CDR3 reads CASSTGTSSNYGYTF. The DNA of the CDR3 is TGTGCCAGCAGCACCGGGACATCTAGTAACTATGGCTACACCTTC.